Listed below are T cell receptor beta chains from one sample, sequenced in a study of cytomegalovirus exposure and HLA in healthy donors. Profiled with immunoSEQ multiplex PCR; TCRdb holds only in-frame clones, not every one. The repertoire holds 55,000 to 75,000 clones, around 95% seen once, with about 1.5% in the top ten. Sequencing was performed on PBMCs. These receptors all come from a man in his late teens or twenties in good health and CMV-seropositive. CDR3s include the opening cysteine and the closing phenylalanine or tryptophan.

j_gene	v_gene	CDR3aa
TRBJ2-1	TRBV5-1	CASSPNLAGGNNEQFF
TRBJ2-4	TRBV5-1	CASSSLTSGENIQYF
TRBJ1-2	TRBV6-5	CASSYEAGFYGYTF
TRBJ2-5	TRBV2	CASRWTGSVETQYF
TRBJ2-7	TRBV14	CASSHRPYEQYF
TRBJ1-2	TRBV7-3	CASSSPGGDSYTF
TRBJ2-7	TRBV5-1	CASSTLNGGQDYEQYF
TRBJ1-1	TRBV2	CASSQPRPNTEAFF
TRBJ2-7	TRBV7-6	CASSLESGRAYEQYF
TRBJ1-4	TRBV19	CASSNPLPDEKLFF
TRBJ2-6	TRBV11-3	CASSPGPGTGGAGANVLTF
TRBJ2-7	TRBV15	CATSLGQFYEQYF
TRBJ2-1	TRBV6-5	CASSASGHYNEQFF
TRBJ2-7	TRBV18	CASSNRQVPSYEQYF
TRBJ2-5	TRBV4-1	CASSQDHWEGQETQYF
TRBJ1-1	TRBV10-3	CAISESKEAGTEAFF